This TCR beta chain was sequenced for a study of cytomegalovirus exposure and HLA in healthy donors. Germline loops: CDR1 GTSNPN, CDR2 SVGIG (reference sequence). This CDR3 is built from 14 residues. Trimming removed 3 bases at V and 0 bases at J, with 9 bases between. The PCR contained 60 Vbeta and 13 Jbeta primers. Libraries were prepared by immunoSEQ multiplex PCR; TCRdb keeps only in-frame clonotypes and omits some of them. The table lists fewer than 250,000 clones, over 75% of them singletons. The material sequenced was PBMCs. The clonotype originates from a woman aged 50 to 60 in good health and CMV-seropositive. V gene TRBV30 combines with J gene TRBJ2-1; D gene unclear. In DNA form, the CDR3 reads TGTGCCTGGAGCCCGACAAGCTCCTACAATGAGCAGTTCTTC. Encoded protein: CAWSPTSSYNEQFF. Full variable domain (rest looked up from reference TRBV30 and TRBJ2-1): SQTIHQWPATLVQPVGSPLSLECTVEGTSNPNLYWYRQAAGRGLQLLFYSVGIGQISSEVPQNLSASRPQDRQFILSSKKLLLSDSGFYLCAWSPTSSYNEQFFGPGTRLTVL.